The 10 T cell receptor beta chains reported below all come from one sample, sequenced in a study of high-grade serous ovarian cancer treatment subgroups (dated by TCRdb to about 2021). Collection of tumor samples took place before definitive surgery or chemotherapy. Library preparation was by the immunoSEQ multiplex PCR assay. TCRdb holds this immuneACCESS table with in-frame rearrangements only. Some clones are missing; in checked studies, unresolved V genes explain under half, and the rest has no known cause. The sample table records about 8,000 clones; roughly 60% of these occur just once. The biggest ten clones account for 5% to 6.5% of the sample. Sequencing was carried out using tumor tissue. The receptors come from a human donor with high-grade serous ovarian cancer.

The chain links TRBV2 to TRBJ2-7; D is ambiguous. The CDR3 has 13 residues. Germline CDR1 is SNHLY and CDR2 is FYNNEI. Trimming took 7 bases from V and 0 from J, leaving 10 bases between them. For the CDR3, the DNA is TGTGCCAGCAATGTCGATAGCTCCTACGAGCAGTACTTC. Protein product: CASNVDSSYEQYF.

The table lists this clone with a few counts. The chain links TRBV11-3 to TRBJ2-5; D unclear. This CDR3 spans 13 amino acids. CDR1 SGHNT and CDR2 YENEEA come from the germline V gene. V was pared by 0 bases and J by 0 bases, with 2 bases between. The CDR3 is CASSLEYQETQYF. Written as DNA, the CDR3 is TGTGCCAGCAGCTTAGAGTACCAAGAGACCCAGTACTTC.

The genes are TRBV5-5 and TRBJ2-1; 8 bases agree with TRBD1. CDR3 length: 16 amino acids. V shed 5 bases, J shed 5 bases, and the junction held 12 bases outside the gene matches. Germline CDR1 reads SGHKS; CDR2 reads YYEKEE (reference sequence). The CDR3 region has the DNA TGTGCCAGCAGTCCCGGGACAGGCAAGCTAAACAATGAGCAGTTCTTC. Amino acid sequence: CASSPGTGKLNNEQFF.

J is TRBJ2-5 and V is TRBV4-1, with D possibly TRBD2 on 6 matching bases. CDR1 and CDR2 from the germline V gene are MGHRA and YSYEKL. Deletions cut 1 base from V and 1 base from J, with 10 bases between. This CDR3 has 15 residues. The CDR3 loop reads CASSQVSGLQETQYF. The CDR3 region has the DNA TGCGCCAGCAGCCAAGTTTCGGGACTCCAAGAGACCCAGTACTTC.

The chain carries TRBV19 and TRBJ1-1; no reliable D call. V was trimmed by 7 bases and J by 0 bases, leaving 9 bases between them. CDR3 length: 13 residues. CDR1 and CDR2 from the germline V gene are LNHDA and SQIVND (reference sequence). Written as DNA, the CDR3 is TGTGCCAGTAAAGAGGGCGTGAACACTGAAGCTTTCTTT. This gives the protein CASKEGVNTEAFF.

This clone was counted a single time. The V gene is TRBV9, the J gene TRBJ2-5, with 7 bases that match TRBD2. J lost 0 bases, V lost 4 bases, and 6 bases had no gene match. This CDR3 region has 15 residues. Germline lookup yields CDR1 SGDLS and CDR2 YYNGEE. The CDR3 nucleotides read TGTGCCAGCAGCCTTTATGCGGGAGACCAAGAGACCCAGTACTTC. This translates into CASSLYAGDQETQYF.

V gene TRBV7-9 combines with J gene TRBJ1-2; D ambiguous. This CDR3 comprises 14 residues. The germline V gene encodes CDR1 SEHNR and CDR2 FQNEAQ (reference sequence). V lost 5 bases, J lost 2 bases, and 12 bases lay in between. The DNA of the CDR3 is TGTGCCAGCAGCCAATTGAAGACGAACTATGGCTACACCTTC. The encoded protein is CASSQLKTNYGYTF. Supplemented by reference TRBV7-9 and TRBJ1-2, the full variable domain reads DTGVSQNPRHKITKRGQNVTFRCDPISEHNRLYWYRQTLGQGPEFLTYFQNEAQLEKSRLLSDRFSAERPKGSFSTLEIQRTEQGDSAMYLCASSQLKTNYGYTFGSGTRLTVV.

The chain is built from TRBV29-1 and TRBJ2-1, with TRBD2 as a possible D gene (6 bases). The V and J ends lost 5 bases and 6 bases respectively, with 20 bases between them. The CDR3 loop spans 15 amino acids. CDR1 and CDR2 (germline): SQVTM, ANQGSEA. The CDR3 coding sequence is TGCAGCGTTCCTACTAAGACTAGTAGGTTCAATGAGCAGTTCTTC. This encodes CSVPTKTSRFNEQFF.

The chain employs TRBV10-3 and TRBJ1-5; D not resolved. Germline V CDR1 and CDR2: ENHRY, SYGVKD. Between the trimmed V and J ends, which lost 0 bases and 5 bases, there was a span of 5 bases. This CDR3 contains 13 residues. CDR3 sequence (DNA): TGTGCCATCAGTGAGTCGGAGGATCAGCCCCAGCATTTT. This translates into CAISESEDQPQHF.

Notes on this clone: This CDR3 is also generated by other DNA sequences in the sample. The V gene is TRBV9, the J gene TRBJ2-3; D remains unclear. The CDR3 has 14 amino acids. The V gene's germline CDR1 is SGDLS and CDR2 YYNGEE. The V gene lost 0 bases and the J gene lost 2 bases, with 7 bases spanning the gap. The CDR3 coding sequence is TGTGCCAGCAGCGTAGCCGGTTACACAGATACGCAGTATTTT. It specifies CASSVAGYTDTQYF.